One TCR beta chain is described in this entry. The target antigen is unknown. Germline CDR1 LNHDA, CDR2 SQIVND (reference sequence). V trimming: 4 bases; J trimming: 7 bases; junction bases outside the gene matches: 4. The CDR3 has 14 amino acids. The data were obtained in a study of cytomegalovirus exposure and HLA in healthy donors. Study results and caveats: The listing of roughly 160 TCR beta chains classed them as cytomegalovirus-associated. Analysis was carried out at a later point, and it linked a missense DCLRE1C variant to TCR beta V- and J-gene trimming. As a later analysis showed, several of the most significant clusters appeared to be linked to common viral pathogens.

The PCR contained 60 Vbeta and 13 Jbeta primers. Produced via immunoSEQ multiplex PCR; TCRdb's table is partial and in-frame only. The sample records roughly 200,000 clones, around 77% being singletons. The receptor was derived from a man in his sixties in good health and CMV-seronegative. The V gene is TRBV19, the J gene TRBJ1-5; 10 bases fit TRBD1. What was sequenced was PBMCs. The CDR3 DNA is TGTGCCAGTAGTACCGACAGGGGGCAGCAGCCCCAGCATTTT. It specifies CASSTDRGQQPQHF. Based on the CDR3 plus reference TRBV19 and TRBJ1-5, the full variable domain is DGGITQSPKYLFRKEGQNVTLSCEQNLNHDAMYWYRQDPGQGLRLIYYSQIVNDFQKGDIAEGYSVSREKKESFPLTVTSAQKNPTAFYLCASSTDRGQQPQHFGDGTRLSIL.